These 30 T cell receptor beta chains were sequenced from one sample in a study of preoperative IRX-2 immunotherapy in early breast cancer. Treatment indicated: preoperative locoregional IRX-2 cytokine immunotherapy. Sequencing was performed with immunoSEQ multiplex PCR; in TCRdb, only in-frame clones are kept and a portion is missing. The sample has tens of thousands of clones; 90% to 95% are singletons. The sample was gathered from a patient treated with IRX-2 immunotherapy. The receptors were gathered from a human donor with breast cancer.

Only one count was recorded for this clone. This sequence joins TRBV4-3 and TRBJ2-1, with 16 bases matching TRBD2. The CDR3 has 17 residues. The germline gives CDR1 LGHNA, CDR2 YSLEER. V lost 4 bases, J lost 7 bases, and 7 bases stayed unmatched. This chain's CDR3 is CASSRGTSGRVGNEQFF. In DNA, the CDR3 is TGCGCCAGCAGCCGAGGGACTAGCGGGAGGGTGGGAAATGAGCAGTTCTTC.

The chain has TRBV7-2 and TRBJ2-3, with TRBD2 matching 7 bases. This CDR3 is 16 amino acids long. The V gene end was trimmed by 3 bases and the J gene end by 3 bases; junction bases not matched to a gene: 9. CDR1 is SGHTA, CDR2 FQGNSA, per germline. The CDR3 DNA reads TGTGCCAGCAGCTTTACGGCGGGGGTCGGTACAGATACGCAGTATTTT. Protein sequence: CASSFTAGVGTDTQYF.

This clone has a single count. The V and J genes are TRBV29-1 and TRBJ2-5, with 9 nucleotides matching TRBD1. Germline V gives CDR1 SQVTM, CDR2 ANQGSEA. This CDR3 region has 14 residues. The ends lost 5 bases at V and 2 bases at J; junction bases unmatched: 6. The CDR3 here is CSVRDRAFQETQYF. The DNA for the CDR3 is TGCAGCGTTCGGGACAGGGCCTTTCAAGAGACCCAGTACTTC.

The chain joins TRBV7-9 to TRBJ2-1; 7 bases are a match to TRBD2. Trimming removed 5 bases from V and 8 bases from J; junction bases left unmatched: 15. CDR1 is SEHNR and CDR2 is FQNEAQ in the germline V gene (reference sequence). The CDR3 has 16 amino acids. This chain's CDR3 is CASSHRRVAGADEQFF. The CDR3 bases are TGTGCCAGCAGCCACCGGAGGGTGGCGGGAGCGGATGAGCAGTTCTTC.

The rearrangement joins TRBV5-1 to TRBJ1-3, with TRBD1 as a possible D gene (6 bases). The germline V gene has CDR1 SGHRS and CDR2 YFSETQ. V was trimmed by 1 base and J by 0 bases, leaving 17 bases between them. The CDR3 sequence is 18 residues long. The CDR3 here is CASSLRPGDVSSGNTIYF. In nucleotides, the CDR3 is TGCGCCAGCAGCTTGAGGCCAGGGGACGTCTCCTCTGGAAACACCATATATTTT.

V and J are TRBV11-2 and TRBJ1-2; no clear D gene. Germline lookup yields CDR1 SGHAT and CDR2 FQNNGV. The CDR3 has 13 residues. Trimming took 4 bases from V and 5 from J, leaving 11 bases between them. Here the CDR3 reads CASSSPGGYGYTF. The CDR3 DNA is TGTGCCAGCAGCTCCCCGGGAGGGTATGGCTACACCTTC.

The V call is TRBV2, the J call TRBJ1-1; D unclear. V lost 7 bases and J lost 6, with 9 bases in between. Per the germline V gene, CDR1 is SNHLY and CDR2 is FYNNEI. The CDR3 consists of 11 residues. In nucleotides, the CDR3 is TGTGCCAGCATAATTCAGGCTGAAGCTTTCTTT. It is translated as CASIIQAEAFF. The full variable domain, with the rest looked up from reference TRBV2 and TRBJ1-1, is EPEVTQTPSHQVTQMGQEVILRCVPISNHLYFYWYRQILGQKVEFLVSFYNNEISEKSEIFDDQFSVERPDGSNFTLKIRSTKLEDSAMYFCASIIQAEAFFGQGTRLTVV.

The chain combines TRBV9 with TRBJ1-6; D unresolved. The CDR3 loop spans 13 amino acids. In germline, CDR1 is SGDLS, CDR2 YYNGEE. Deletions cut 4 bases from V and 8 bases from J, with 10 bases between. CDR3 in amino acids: CASSKGWDSPLHF. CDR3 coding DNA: TGTGCCAGCAGCAAAGGATGGGATTCACCCCTCCACTTT.

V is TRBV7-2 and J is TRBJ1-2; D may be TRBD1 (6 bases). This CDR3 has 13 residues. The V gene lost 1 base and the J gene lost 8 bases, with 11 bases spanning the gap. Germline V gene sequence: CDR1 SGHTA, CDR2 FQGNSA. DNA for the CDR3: TGTGCCAGCAGCTTAGGGCAGGGGACGGGCTACACCTTC. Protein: CASSLGQGTGYTF. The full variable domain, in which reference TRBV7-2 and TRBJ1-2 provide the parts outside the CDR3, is GAGVSQSPSNKVTEKGKDVELRCDPISGHTALYWYRQSLGQGLEFLIYFQGNSAPDKSGLPSDRFSAERTGGSVSTLTIQRTQQEDSAVYLCASSLGQGTGYTFGSGTRLTVV.

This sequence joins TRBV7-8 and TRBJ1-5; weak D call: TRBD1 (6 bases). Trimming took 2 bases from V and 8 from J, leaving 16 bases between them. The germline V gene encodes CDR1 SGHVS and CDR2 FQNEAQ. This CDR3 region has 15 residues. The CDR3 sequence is CASSLNSPGAKPQHF. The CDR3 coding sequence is TGTGCCAGCAGCTTAAATTCCCCAGGGGCAAAGCCCCAGCATTTT.

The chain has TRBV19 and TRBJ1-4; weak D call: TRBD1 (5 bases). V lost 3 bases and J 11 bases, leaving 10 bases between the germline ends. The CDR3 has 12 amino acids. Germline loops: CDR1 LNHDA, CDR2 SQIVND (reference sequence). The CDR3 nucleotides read TGTGCCAGTAGTATTGACTGGGGGAAACTGTTTTTT. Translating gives CASSIDWGKLFF.

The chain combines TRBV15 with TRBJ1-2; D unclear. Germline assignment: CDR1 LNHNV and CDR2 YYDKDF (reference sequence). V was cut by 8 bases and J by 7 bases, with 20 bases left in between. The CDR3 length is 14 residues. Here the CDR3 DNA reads TGTGCCACCGTCTCCTCCGAGCGGTCGTCTGGCTACACCTTC. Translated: CATVSSERSSGYTF.

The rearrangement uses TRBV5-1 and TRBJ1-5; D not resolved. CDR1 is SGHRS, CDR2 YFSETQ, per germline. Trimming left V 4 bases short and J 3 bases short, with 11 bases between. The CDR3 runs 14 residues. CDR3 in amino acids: CASSTDGNNQPQHF. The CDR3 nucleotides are TGCGCCAGCAGCACGGACGGAAACAATCAGCCCCAGCATTTT. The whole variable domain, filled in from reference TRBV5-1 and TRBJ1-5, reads KAGVTQTPRYLIKTRGQQVTLSCSPISGHRSVSWYQQTPGQGLQFLFEYFSETQRNKGNFPGRFSGRQFSNSRSEMNVSTLELGDSALYLCASSTDGNNQPQHFGDGTRLSIL.

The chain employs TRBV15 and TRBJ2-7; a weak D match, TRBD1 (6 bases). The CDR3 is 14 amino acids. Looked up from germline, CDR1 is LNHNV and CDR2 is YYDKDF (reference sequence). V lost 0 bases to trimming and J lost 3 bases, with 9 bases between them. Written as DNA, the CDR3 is TGTGCCACCAGCAGAGAACAGGGCGGCTACGAGCAGTACTTC. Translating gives CATSREQGGYEQYF.

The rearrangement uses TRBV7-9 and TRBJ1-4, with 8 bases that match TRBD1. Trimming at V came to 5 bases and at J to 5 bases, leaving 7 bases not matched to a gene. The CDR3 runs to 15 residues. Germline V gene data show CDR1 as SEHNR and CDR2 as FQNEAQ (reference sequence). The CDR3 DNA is TGTGCCAGCAGCCCCCCGGGACAGGACAATGAAAAACTGTTTTTT. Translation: CASSPPGQDNEKLFF. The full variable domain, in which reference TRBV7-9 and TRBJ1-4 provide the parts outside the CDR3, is DTGVSQNPRHKITKRGQNVTFRCDPISEHNRLYWYRQTLGQGPEFLTYFQNEAQLEKSRLLSDRFSAERPKGSFSTLEIQRTEQGDSAMYLCASSPPGQDNEKLFFGSGTQLSVL.

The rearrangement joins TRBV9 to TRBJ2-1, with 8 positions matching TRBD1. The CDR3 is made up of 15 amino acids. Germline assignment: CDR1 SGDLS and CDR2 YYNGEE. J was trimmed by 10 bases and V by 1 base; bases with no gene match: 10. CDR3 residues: CASSVIGQGLGEQFF. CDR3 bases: TGTGCCAGCAGCGTAATTGGACAGGGTCTGGGGGAGCAGTTCTTC.

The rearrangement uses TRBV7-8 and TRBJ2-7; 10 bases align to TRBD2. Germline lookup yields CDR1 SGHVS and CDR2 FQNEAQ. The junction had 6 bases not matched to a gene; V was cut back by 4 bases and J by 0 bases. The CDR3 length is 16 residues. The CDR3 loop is CASSWTSGGTSYEQYF. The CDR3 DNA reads TGTGCCAGCAGCTGGACTAGCGGAGGGACCTCCTACGAGCAGTACTTC. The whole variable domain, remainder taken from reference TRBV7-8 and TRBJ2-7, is GAGVSQSPRYKVAKRGQDVALRCDPISGHVSLFWYQQALGQGPEFLTYFQNEAQLDKSGLPSDRFFAERPEGSVSTLKIQRTQQEDSAVYLCASSWTSGGTSYEQYFGPGTRLTVT.

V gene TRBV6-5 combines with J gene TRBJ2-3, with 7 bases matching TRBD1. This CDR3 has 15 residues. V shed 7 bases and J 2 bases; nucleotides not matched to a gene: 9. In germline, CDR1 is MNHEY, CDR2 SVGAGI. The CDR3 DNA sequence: TGTGCCAGCAAACTACAGGGGCCTGACACAGATACGCAGTATTTT. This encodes CASKLQGPDTDTQYF.

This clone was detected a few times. The CDR3 sequence: CASSSRQYTEAFF. In nucleotides, the CDR3 is TGTGCCAGTAGTAGCCGACAGTACACTGAAGCTTTCTTT. The chain employs TRBV19 and TRBJ1-1, with a possible D match to TRBD1 (5 bases). The CDR3 covers 13 residues. V dropped 4 bases and J dropped 3 bases, with 9 bases sitting between them. CDR1 LNHDA and CDR2 SQIVND come from the germline V gene (reference sequence).

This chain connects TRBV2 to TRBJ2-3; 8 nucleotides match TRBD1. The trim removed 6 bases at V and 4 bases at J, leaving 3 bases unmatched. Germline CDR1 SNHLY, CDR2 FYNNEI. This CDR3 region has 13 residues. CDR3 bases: TGTGCCAGCAGAAGACAGGGGTCAGATACGCAGTATTTT. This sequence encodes CASRRQGSDTQYF.

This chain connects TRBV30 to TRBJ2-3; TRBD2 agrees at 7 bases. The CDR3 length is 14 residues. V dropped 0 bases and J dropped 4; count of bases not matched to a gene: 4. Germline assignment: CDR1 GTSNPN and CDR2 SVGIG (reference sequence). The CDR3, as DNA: TGTGCCTGGAGTGTACTTGCGGGAGCAGATACGCAGTATTTT. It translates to CAWSVLAGADTQYF.

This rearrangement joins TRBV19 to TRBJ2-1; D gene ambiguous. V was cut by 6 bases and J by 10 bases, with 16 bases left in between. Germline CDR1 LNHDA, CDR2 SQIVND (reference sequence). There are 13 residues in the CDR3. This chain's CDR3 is CASSLSPTREQFF. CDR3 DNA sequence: TGTGCCAGTAGCCTATCACCGACGCGAGAGCAGTTCTTC. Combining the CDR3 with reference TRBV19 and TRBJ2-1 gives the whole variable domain DGGITQSPKYLFRKEGQNVTLSCEQNLNHDAMYWYRQDPGQGLRLIYYSQIVNDFQKGDIAEGYSVSREKKESFPLTVTSAQKNPTAFYLCASSLSPTREQFFGPGTRLTVL.

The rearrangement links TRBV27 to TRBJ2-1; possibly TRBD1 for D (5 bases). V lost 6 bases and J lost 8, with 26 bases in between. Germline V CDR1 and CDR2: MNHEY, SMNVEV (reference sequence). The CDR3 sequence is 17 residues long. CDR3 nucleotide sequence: TGTGCCAGCAGGCCGGAAGAAAACAGGCCGATGGTCGATGAGCAGTTCTTC. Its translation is CASRPEENRPMVDEQFF.

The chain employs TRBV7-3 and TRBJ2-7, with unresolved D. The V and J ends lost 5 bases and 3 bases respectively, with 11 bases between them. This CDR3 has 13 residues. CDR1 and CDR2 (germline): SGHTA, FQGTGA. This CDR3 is CASSPDTYYEQYF. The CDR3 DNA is TGTGCCAGCAGCCCAGACACCTACTACGAGCAGTACTTC.

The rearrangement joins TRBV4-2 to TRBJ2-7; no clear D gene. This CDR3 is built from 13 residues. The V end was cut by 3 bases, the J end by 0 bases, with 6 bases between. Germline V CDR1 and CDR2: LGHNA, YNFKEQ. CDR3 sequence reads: CASSHPVSYEQYF. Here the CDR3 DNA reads TGTGCCAGCAGCCATCCCGTCTCCTACGAGCAGTACTTC.

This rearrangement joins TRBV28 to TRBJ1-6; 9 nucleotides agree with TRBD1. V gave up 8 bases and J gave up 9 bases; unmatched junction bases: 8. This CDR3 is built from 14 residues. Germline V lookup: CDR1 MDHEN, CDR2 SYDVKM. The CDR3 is CASVKTGGLSPLHF. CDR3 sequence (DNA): TGTGCCAGCGTAAAGACAGGGGGTCTTTCACCCCTCCACTTT.

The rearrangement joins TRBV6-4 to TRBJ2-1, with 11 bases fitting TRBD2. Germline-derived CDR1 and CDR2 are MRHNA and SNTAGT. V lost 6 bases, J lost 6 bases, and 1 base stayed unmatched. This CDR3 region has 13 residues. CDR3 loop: CASRGTSGNEQFF. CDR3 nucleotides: TGTGCCAGCAGAGGGACTAGCGGCAATGAGCAGTTCTTC.

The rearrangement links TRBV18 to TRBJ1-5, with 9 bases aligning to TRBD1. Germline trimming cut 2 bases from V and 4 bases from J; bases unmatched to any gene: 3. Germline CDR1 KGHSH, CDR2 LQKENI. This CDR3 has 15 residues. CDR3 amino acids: CASSPGTGKNQPQHF. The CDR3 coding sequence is TGTGCCAGCTCACCAGGGACAGGGAAAAATCAGCCCCAGCATTTT.

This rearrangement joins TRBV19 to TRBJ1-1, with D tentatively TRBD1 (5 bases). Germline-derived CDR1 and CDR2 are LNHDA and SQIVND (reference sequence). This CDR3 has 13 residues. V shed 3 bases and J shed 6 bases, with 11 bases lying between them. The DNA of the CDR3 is TGTGCCAGTAGTATTGGCAGGGTCTCTGAAGCTTTCTTT. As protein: CASSIGRVSEAFF.

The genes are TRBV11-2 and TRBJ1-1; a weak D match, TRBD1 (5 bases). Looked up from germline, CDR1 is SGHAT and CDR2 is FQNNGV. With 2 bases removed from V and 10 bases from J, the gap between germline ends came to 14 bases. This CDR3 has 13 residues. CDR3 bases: TGTGCCAGCAGCTTAAATCAGCGGAGGGGAGCTTTCTTT. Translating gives CASSLNQRRGAFF.